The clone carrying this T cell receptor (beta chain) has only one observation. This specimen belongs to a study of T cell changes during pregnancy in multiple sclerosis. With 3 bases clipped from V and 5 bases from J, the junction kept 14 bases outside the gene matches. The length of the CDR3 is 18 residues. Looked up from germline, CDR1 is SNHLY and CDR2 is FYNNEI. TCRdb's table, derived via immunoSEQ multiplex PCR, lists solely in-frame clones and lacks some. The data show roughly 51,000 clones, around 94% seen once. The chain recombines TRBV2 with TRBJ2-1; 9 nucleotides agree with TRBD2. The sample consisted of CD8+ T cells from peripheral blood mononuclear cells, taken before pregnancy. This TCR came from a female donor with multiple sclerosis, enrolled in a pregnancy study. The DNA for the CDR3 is TGTGCCAGCAGTGAGATCGAGGCTAGCGGGAAATTTGACAATGAGCAGTTCTTC. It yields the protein CASSEIEASGKFDNEQFF.